The 12 T cell receptor beta chains below all came from one sample that was sequenced in a study of shared clonotypes between healthy human individuals. Naive CD8 cells comprised CD45RO-negative, CCR7-positively selected cells, excluding terminally differentiated effector memory CD45RA+ cells. Only in-frame clones appear in the TCRdb table, and some are missing; sequencing was by immunoSEQ multiplex PCR. The repertoire holds some 2.1 million clones, with around 95% as singletons. The source material was naive CD8+ T cells from PBMCs. Every receptor here comes from a man aged 18 to 35 in good health. Some clones in this sample may be carry-over from other donors' samples.

This clone was recorded only once. For the CDR3, the DNA is TGTGCCATCAGTGAGTCTCCGGGACGGATCTATGGCTACACCTTC. Its protein is CAISESPGRIYGYTF. The chain joins TRBV10-3 to TRBJ1-2; maybe TRBD1 (5 bases). Per the germline V gene, CDR1 is ENHRY and CDR2 is SYGVKD. V lost 0 bases, J lost 4 bases, and 12 bases lay in between. This CDR3 is 15 amino acids long.

This clone was found once. The sample has other DNA sequences that encode this CDR3 too. V gene TRBV6-5 combines with J gene TRBJ2-7; D is undetermined. V lost 2 bases and J lost 1, with 6 bases in between. This CDR3 spans 13 amino acids. The germline CDR1 and CDR2 sequences are MNHEY and SVGAGI. This CDR3 reads CASSYADSYEQYF. The CDR3, as DNA: TGTGCCAGCAGTTACGCAGATTCCTACGAGCAGTACTTC.

The rearrangement uses TRBV7-9 and TRBJ1-1, with D uncertain. The CDR3 is made up of 14 amino acids. The V end lost 5 bases, the J end lost 1 base, and 11 bases lay between the germline ends. Per germline, CDR1 SEHNR and CDR2 FQNEAQ (reference sequence). The CDR3, as DNA: TGTGCCAGCAGCAGTTGGGAGAAGAACACTGAAGCTTTCTTT. This sequence encodes CASSSWEKNTEAFF.

The CDR3 sequence is CASSPGIVGYTF. The CDR3 DNA sequence: TGTGCCAGTAGTCCCGGAATCGTTGGCTACACCTTC. The chain has TRBV19 and TRBJ1-2; no clear D. This CDR3 region has 12 residues. In germline, CDR1 is LNHDA, CDR2 SQIVND (reference sequence). V lost 5 bases, J lost 7 bases, and 11 bases lay in between.

The chain has TRBV6-6 and TRBJ1-5; D is undetermined. This CDR3 has 12 residues. CDR1 is MNHNY, CDR2 SVGAGI, per germline (reference sequence). V lost 10 bases and J 0 bases, leaving 7 bases between the germline ends. This CDR3 is CATRNSNQPQHF. For the CDR3, the DNA is TGTGCCACCCGGAATAGCAATCAGCCCCAGCATTTT.

Of note for this clone: An end of the junction differs from the germline gene, which may be a read error. This rearrangement joins TRBV28 to TRBJ2-3; D not certain. The V gene's germline CDR1 is MDHEN and CDR2 SYDVKM. The CDR3 has 16 amino acids. This chain's CDR3 is CASTNPRTDDTDTLYF. As DNA, the CDR3 is TGTGCCAGCACTAACCCCCGGACGGATGATACAGATACGCTGTATTTT.

The gene calls are TRBV7-6 and TRBJ2-7; 13 bases map to TRBD2. The CDR3 runs 16 residues. CDR1 SGHVS and CDR2 FNYEAQ come from the germline V gene. The V gene end was trimmed by 5 bases and the J gene end by 2 bases; junction bases not matched to a gene: 6. The CDR3, as DNA: TGTGCCAGCAGCCCAGGAGGGACTAGCGGGACCTACGAGCAGTACTTC. It is translated as CASSPGGTSGTYEQYF. The complete variable domain, with remaining parts taken from reference TRBV7-6 and TRBJ2-7, reads GAGVSQSPRYKVTKRGQDVALRCDPISGHVSLYWYRQALGQGPEFLTYFNYEAQQDKSGLPNDRFSAERPEGSISTLTIQRTEQRDSAMYRCASSPGGTSGTYEQYFGPGTRLTVT.

This sequence joins TRBV5-6 and TRBJ1-2, with unresolved D. This CDR3 contains 13 residues. Germline V gene sequence: CDR1 SGHDT, CDR2 YYEEEE. Trimming shortened V by 3 bases and J by 4 bases, and 10 bases separated the two germline ends. CDR3 loop: CASSSGPLYGYTF. In DNA, the CDR3 is TGTGCCAGCAGCTCCGGGCCCCTCTATGGCTACACCTTC.

This clone was seen a single time. Here the CDR3 DNA reads TGTGCCAGCAGTGAAGCGCGACAGAGGACGCAGTATTTT. It is translated as CASSEARQRTQYF. The rearrangement uses TRBV6-1 and TRBJ2-3; D perhaps matches TRBD1 (5 bases). The V end was cut by 0 bases, the J end by 9 bases, with 10 bases between. The CDR3 consists of 13 residues. Per germline, CDR1 MNHNS and CDR2 SASEGT.

This sequence joins TRBV2 and TRBJ2-7, with a tentative D call TRBD1 (6 bases). Looked up from germline, CDR1 is SNHLY and CDR2 is FYNNEI. The ends were cut back, 6 bases at V and 1 base at J, with 10 bases in the middle. The CDR3 has 13 amino acids. Written as DNA, the CDR3 is TGTGCCAGCAGAGGGACACTTTCCTACGAGCAGTACTTC. Residues: CASRGTLSYEQYF.

V is TRBV9 and J is TRBJ2-7; D may be TRBD2 (6 bases). The CDR3 has 13 residues. Germline loops: CDR1 SGDLS, CDR2 YYNGEE. V lost 7 bases and J 4 bases, leaving 15 bases between the germline ends. This chain's CDR3 is CASSLLGGYEQYF. As DNA, the CDR3 is TGTGCCAGCTCCCTTCTGGGGGGATACGAGCAGTACTTC.

The gene calls are TRBV2 and TRBJ2-7; D is ambiguous. The V end was cut by 7 bases, the J end by 7 bases, with 17 bases between. CDR3 length: 13 residues. The germline gives CDR1 SNHLY, CDR2 FYNNEI. CDR3 in amino acids: CASTSRAVPEQYF. Here the CDR3 DNA reads TGTGCCAGCACGTCCCGGGCCGTCCCTGAGCAGTACTTC.